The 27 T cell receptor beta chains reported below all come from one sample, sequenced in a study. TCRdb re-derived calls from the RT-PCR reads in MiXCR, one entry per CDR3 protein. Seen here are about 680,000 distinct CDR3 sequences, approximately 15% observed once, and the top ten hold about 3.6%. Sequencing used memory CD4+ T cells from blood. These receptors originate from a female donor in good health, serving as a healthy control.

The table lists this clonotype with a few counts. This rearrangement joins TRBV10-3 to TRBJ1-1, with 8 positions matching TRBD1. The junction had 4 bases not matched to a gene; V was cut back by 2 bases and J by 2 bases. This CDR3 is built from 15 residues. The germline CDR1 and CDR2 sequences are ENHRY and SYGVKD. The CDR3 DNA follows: TGTGCCATCAGTGAGGATGGACAGGGAAACACTGAAGCTTTCTTT. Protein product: CAISEDGQGNTEAFF.

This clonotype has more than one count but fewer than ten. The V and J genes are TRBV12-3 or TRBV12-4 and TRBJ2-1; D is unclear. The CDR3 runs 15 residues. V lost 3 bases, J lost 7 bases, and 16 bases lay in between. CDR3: CASSFRSNWKNEQFF. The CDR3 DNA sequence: TGTGCCAGCAGTTTTCGCAGCAACTGGAAGAATGAGCAGTTCTTC.

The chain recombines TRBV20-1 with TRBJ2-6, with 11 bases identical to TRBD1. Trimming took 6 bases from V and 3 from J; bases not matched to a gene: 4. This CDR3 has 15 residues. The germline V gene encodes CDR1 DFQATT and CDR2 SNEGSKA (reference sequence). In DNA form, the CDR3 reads TGCAGTGCCAGGGACAGGGGGTATGGGGCCAACGTCCTGACTTTC. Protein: CSARDRGYGANVLTF.

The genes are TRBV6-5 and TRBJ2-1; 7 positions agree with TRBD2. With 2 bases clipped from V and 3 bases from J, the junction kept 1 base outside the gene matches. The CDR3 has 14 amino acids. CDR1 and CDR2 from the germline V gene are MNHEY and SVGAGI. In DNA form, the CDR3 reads TGTGCCAGCAGTTACGGCGGGAGCTACAATGAGCAGTTCTTC. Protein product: CASSYGGSYNEQFF.

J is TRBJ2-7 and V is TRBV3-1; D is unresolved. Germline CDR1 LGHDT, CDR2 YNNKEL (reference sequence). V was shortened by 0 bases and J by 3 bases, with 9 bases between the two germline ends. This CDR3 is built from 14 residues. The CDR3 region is CASSQDRMSYEQYF. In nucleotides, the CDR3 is TGTGCCAGCAGCCAAGATAGGATGAGCTACGAGCAGTACTTC.

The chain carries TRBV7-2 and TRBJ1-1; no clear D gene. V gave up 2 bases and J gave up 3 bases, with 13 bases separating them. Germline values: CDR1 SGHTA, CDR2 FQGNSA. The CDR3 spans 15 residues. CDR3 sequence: CASSLRRARDTEAFF. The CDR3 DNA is TGTGCCAGCAGCTTAAGGAGGGCCCGCGACACTGAAGCTTTCTTT. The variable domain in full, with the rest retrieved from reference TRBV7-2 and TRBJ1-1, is GAGVSQSPSNKVTEKGKDVELRCDPISGHTALYWYRQSLGQGLEFLIYFQGNSAPDKSGLPSDRFSAERTGGSVSTLTIQRTQQEDSAVYLCASSLRRARDTEAFFGQGTRLTVV.

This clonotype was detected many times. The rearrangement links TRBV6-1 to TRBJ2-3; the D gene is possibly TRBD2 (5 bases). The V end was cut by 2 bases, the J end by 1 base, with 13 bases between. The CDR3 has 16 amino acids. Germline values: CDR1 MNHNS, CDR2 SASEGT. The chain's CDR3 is CASSEIGVSGTDTQYF. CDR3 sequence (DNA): TGTGCCAGCAGTGAAATCGGGGTATCGGGCACAGATACGCAGTATTTT.

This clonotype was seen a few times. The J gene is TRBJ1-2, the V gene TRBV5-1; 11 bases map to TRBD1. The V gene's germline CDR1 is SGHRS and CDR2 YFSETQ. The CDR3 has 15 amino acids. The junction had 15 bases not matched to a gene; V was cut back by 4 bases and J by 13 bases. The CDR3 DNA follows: TGCGCCAGCAGCCTTCAACTTTCGGGACAGGGGGTGGTCACCTTC. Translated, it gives CASSLQLSGQGVVTF.

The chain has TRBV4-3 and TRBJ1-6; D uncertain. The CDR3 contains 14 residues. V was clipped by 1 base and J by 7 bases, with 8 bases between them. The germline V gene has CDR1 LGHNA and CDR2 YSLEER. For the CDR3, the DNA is TGCGCCAGCAGCCAAGTGTCGGTCAATTCACCCCTCCACTTT. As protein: CASSQVSVNSPLHF.

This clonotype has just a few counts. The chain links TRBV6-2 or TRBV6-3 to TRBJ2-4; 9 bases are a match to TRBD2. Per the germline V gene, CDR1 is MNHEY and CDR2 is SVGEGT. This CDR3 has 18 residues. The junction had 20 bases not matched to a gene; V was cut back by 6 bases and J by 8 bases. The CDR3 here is CASRPHTASRREGHIQYF. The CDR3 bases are TGTGCCAGCAGACCTCACACCGCGAGCAGGCGGGAGGGCCACATTCAGTACTTC.

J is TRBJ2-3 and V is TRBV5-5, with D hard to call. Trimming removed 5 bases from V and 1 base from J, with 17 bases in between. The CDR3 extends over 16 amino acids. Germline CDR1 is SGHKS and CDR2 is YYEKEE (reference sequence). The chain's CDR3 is CASSPLPPPRTDTQYF. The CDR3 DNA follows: TGTGCCAGCAGTCCCCTCCCCCCACCACGCACAGATACGCAGTATTTT.

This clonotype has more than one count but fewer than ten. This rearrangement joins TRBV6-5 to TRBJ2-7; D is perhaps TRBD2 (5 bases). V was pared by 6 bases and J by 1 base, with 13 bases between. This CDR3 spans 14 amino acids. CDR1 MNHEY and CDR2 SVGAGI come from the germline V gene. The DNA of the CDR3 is TGTGCCAGCAGACCACAAAGAGGGTCCTACGAGCAGTACTTC. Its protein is CASRPQRGSYEQYF.

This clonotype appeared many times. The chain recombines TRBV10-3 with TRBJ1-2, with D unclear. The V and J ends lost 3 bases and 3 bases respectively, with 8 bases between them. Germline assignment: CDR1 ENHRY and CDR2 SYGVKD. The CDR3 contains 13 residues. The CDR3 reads CAISEATYYGYTF. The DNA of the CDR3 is TGTGCCATCAGTGAAGCAACTTACTATGGCTACACCTTC.

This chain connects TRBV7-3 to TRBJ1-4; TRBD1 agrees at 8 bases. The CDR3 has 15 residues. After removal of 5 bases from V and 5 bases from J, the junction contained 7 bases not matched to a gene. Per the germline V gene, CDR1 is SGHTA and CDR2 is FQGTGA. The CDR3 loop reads CASSITGGTNEKLFF. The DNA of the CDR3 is TGTGCCAGCAGCATCACAGGGGGGACGAATGAAAAACTGTTTTTT.

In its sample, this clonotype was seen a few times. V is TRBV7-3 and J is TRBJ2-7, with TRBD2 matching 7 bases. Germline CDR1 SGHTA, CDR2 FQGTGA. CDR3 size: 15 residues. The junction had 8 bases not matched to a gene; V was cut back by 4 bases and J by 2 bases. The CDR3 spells CASSSGSGAAYEQYF. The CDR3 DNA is TGTGCCAGCAGCTCGGGAAGCGGGGCCGCCTACGAGCAGTACTTC.

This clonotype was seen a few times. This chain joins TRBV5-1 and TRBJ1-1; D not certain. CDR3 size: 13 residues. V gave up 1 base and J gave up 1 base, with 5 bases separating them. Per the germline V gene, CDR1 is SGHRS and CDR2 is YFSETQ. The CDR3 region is CASSLFTNTEAFF. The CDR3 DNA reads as TGCGCCAGCAGCTTGTTTACGAACACTGAAGCTTTCTTT.

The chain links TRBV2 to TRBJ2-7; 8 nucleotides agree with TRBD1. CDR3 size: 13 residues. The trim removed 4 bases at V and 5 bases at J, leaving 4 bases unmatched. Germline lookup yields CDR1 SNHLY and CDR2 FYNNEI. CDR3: CASSAGGRDEQYF. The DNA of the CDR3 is TGTGCCAGCAGTGCAGGGGGCAGGGACGAGCAGTACTTC.

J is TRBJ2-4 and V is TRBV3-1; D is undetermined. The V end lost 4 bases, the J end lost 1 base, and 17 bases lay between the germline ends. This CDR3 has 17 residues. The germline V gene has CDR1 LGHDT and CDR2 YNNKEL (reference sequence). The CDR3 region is CASSRPLSPGAKNIQYF. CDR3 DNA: TGTGCCAGCAGCCGCCCCCTAAGTCCCGGGGCCAAAAACATTCAGTACTTC.

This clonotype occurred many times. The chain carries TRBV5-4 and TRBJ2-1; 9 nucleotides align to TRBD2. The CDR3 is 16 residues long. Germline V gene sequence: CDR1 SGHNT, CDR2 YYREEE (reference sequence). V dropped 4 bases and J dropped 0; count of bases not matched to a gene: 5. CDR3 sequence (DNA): TGTGCCAGCAGCCCTAGCGGGACCTACTCCTACAATGAGCAGTTCTTC. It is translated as CASSPSGTYSYNEQFF.

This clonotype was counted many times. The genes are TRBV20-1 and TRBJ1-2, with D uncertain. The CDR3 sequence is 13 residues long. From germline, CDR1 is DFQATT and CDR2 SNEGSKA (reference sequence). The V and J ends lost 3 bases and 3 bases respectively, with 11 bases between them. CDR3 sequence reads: CSASHSGYYGYTF. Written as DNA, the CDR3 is TGCAGTGCTAGTCATAGCGGCTACTATGGCTACACCTTC.

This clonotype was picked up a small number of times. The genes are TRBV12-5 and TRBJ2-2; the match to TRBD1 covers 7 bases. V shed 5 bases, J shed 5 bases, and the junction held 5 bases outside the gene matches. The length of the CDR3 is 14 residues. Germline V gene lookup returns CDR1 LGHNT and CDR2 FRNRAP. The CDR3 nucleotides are TGTGCTAGTGGTCCGGACAGGTCTACCGGGGAGCTGTTTTTT. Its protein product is CASGPDRSTGELFF.

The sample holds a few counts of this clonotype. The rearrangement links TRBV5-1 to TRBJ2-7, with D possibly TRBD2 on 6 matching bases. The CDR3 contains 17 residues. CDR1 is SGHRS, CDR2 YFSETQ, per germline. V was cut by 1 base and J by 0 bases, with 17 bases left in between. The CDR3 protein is CASSLPRGAGPSYEQYF. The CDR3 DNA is TGCGCCAGCAGCTTGCCCCGTGGGGCGGGGCCCTCCTACGAGCAGTACTTC.

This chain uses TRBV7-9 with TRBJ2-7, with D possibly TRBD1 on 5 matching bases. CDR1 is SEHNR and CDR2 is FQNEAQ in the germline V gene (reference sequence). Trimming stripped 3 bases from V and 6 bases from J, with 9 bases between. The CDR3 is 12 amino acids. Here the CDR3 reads CASSLTVLEQYF. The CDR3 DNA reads TGTGCCAGCAGCTTGACAGTTCTCGAGCAGTACTTC.

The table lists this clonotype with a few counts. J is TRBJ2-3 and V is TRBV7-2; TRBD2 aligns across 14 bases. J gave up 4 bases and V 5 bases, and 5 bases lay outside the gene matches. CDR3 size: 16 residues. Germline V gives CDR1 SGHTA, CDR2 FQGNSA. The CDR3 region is CASSRLGLAGADTQYF. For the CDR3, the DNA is TGTGCCAGCAGCCGGTTGGGACTAGCGGGGGCAGATACGCAGTATTTT.

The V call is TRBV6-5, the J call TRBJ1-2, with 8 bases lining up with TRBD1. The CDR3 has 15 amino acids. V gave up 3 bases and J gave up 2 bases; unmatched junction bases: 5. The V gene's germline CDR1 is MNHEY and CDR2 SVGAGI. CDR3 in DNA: TGTGCCAGCAGTTATTGGGACAGGAGAAACTATGGCTACACCTTC. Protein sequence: CASSYWDRRNYGYTF.

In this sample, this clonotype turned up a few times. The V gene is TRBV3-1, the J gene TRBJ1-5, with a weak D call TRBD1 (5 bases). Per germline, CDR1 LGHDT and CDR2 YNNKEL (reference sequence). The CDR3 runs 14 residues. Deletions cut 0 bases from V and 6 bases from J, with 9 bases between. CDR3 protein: CASSQDLGTQPQHF. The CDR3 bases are TGTGCCAGCAGCCAAGATTTAGGGACTCAGCCCCAGCATTTT.

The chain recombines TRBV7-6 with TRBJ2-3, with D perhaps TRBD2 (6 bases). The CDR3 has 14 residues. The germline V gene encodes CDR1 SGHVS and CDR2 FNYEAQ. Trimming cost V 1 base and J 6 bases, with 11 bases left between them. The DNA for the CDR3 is TGTGCCAGCAGCTTAGACGTGGGAGGCGATACGCAGTATTTT. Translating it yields CASSLDVGGDTQYF.